The 5 T cell receptor beta chains below come from one sample, sequenced in a study of OX40 agonist ivuxolimab in advanced cancers. The method was immunoSEQ multiplex PCR; TCRdb's version includes in-frame clones alone and lacks a portion of them. The data contain approximately 130,000 clones, 90% of them seen just once; the ten biggest clones take up 1.1%. The sample was CD4+ or CD8+ T cells sorted from blood, taken in a trial of the OX40 agonist ivuxolimab. These receptors came from an adult with an advanced solid tumor such as melanoma, head and neck, liver or kidney cancer.

About this clone itself: Other DNA sequences in this specimen translate into the identical CDR3. This rearrangement joins TRBV9 to TRBJ2-2, with 9 bases that match TRBD2. The CDR3 totals 16 residues. The germline V gene encodes CDR1 SGDLS and CDR2 YYNGEE. With 4 bases clipped from V and 6 bases from J, the junction kept 10 bases outside the gene matches. The CDR3 loop reads CASSLTSAGGAGELFF. The CDR3 DNA sequence: TGTGCCAGCAGCCTTACCTCAGCGGGAGGAGCCGGGGAGCTGTTTTTT.

V usage is TRBV27 and J usage is TRBJ1-4; a possible D gene is TRBD1 (6 bases). Trimming took 5 bases from V and 8 from J, leaving 18 bases between them. There are 15 residues in the CDR3. Germline assignment: CDR1 MNHEY and CDR2 SMNVEV (reference sequence). CDR3: CASSPGLPGAEKLFF. Here the CDR3 DNA reads TGTGCCAGCAGTCCCGGCCTTCCGGGGGCAGAAAAACTGTTTTTT.

As for this clone: Other nucleotide sequences from this sample produce the same CDR3. The chain links TRBV5-1 to TRBJ2-7; D is undetermined. CDR3 length: 11 residues. Germline V gene sequence: CDR1 SGHRS, CDR2 YFSETQ. The germline V and J ends were trimmed by 4 bases and 1 base, with 3 bases remaining between them. DNA for the CDR3: TGCGCCAGCAGCGATTCCTACGAGCAGTACTTC. Translation gives CASSDSYEQYF.

The rearrangement uses TRBV4-3 and TRBJ2-3; possible D gene TRBD2, 5 bases. The V end lost 0 bases, the J end lost 1 base, and 8 bases lay between the germline ends. This CDR3 is 15 amino acids long. CDR1 and CDR2 from the germline V gene are LGHNA and YSLEER. In nucleotides, the CDR3 is TGCGCCAGCAGCCAAGAAGTGAGGGGCACAGATACGCAGTATTTT. Translation gives CASSQEVRGTDTQYF.

The chain couples TRBV6-5 to TRBJ2-1; possible D gene TRBD2, 6 bases. The germline gives CDR1 MNHEY, CDR2 SVGAGI. Trimming took off 0 bases at V and 5 bases at J, with 11 bases between the two ends. The CDR3 totals 15 residues. This CDR3 reads CASSYSSGRNNEQFF. The CDR3 bases are TGTGCCAGCAGTTACTCGAGTGGGAGGAACAATGAGCAGTTCTTC.